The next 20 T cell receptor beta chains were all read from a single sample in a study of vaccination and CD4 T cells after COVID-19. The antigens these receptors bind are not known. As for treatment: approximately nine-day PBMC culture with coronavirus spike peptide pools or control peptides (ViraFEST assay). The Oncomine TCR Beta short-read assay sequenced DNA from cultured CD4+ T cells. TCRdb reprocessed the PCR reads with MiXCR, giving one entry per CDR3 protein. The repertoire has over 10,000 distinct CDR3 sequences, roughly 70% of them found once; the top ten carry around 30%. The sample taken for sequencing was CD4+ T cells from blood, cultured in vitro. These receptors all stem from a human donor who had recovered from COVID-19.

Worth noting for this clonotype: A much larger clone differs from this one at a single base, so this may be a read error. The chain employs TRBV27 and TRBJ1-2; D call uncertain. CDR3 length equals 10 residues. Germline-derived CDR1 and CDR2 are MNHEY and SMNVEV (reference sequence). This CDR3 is CASSYYGHTF. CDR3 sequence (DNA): TGTGCCAGCAGCTACTATGGCCACACCTTC.

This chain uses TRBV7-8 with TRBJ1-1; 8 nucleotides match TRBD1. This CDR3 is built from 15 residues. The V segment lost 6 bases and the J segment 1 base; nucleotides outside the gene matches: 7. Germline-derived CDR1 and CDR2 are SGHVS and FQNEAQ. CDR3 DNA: TGTGCCAGCAGTTTCAACGACAGGGGGAACACTGAAGCTTTCTTT. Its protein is CASSFNDRGNTEAFF.

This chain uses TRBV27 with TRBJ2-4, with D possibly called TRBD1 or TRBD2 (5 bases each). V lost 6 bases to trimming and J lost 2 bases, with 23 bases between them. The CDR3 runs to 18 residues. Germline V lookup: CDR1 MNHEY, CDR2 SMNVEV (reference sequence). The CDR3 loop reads CASRTTGLTTLPKNIQYF. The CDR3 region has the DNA TGTGCCAGCAGGACTACAGGTCTAACCACGTTACCCAAAAACATTCAGTACTTC.

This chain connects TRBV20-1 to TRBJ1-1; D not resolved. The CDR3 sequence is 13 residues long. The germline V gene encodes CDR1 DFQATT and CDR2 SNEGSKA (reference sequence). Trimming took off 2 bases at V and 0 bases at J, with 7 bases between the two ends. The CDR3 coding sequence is TGCAGTGCTAGACGCGAGCTGAACACTGAAGCTTTCTTT. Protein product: CSARRELNTEAFF.

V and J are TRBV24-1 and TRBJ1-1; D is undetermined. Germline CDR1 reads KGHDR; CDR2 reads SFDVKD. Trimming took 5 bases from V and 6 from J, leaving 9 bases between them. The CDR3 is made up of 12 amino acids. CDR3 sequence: CATSVGNAEAFF. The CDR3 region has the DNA TGTGCCACCAGTGTGGGCAACGCTGAAGCTTTCTTT.

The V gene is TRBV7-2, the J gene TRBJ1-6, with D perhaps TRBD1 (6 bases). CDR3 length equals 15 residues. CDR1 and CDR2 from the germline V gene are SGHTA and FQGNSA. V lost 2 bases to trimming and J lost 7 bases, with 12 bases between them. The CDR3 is CASSLRGGPNSPLHF. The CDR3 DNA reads TGTGCCAGCAGCTTAAGGGGGGGCCCCAATTCACCCCTCCACTTT.

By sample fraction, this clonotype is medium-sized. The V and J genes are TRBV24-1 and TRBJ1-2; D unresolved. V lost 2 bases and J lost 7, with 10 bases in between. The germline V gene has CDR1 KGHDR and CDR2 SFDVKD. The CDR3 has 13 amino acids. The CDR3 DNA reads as TGTGCCACCAGTGATTGGAGGTCCGGTGGCTACACCTTC. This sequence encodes CATSDWRSGGYTF.

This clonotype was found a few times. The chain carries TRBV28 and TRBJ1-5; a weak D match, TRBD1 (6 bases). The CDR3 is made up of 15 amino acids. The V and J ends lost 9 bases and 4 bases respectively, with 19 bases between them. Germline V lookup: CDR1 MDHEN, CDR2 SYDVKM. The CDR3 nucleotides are TGTGCCAGTCAACCTATTGGACAGTTTAATCAGCCCCAGCATTTT. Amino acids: CASQPIGQFNQPQHF.

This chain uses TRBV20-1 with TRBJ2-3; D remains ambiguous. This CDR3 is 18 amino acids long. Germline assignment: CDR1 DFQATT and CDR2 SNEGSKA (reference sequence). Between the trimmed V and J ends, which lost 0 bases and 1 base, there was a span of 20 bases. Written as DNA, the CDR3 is TGCAGTGCTAGAGATGGCCCAGGTTCCTACTCCCGCACAGATACGCAGTATTTT. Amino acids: CSARDGPGSYSRTDTQYF.

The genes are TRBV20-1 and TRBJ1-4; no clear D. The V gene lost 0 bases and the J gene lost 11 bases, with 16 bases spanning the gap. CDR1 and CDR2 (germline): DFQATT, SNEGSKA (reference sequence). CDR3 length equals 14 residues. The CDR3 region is CSARDLGLGSKLFF. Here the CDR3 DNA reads TGCAGTGCTAGAGATCTCGGTCTAGGGAGCAAACTGTTTTTT.

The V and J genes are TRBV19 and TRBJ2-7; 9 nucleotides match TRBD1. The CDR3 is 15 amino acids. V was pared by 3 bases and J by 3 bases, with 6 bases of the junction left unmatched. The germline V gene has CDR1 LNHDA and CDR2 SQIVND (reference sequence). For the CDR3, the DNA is TGTGCCAGTAGTATCGTCGGGGACAGGGTCTACGAGCAGTACTTC. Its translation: CASSIVGDRVYEQYF.

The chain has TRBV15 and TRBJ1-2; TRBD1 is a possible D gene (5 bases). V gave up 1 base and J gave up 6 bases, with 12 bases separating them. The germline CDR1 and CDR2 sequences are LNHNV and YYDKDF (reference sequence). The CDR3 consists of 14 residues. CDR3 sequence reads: CATSRGGGRDGYTF. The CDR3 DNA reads TGTGCCACCAGCAGAGGCGGGGGAAGGGATGGCTACACCTTC.

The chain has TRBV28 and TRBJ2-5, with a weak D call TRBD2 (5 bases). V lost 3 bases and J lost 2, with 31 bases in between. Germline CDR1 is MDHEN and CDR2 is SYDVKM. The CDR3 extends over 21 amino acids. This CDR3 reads CASSFLNLQDLSGEVQETQYF. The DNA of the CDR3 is TGTGCCAGCAGTTTTTTGAACCTCCAAGACCTCAGCGGAGAAGTTCAAGAGACCCAGTACTTC.

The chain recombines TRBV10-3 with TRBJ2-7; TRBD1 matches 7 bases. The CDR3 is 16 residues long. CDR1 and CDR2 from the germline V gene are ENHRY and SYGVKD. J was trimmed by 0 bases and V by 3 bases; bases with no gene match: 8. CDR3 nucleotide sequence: TGTGCCATCAGTGATTCCATGGGACAGACCTCCTACGAGCAGTACTTC. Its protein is CAISDSMGQTSYEQYF.

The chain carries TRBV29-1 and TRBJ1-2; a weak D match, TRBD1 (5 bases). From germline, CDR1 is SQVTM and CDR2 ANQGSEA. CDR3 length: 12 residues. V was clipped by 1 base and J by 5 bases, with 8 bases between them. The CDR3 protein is CSVEGTPYGYTF. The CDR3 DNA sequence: TGCAGCGTTGAAGGGACACCTTATGGCTACACCTTC.

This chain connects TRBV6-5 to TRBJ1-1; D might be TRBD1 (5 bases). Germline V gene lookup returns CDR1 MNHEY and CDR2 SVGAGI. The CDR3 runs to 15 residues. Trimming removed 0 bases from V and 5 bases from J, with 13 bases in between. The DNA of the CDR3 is TGTGCCAGCAGTTACTCGAGCAGGGAGGGGACTGAAGCTTTCTTT. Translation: CASSYSSREGTEAFF.

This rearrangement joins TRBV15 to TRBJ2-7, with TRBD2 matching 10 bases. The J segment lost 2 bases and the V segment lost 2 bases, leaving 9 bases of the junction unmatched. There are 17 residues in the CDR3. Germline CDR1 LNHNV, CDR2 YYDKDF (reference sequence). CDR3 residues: CATSRMQGLATTYEQYF. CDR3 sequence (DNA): TGTGCCACCAGCAGAATGCAGGGACTAGCGACAACCTACGAGCAGTACTTC. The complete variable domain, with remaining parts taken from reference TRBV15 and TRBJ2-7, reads DAMVIQNPRYQVTQFGKPVTLSCSQTLNHNVMYWYQQKSSQAPKLLFHYYDKDFNNEADTPDNFQSRRPNTSFCFLDIRSPGLGDTAMYLCATSRMQGLATTYEQYFGPGTRLTVT.

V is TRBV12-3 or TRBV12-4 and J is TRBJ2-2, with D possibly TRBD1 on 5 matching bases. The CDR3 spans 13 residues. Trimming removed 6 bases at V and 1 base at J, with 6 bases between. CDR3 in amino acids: CASRQGNTGELFF. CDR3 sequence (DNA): TGTGCCAGCAGGCAGGGGAACACCGGGGAGCTGTTTTTT.

As DNA, the CDR3 is TGTGCCAGCAGCCCACGGACAGGGCGGACCGGGGAGCTGTTTTTT. As protein: CASSPRTGRTGELFF. V is TRBV7-9 and J is TRBJ2-2, with 8 bases that match TRBD1. V dropped 5 bases and J dropped 5; count of bases not matched to a gene: 7. The CDR3 is made up of 15 amino acids. Germline CDR1 SEHNR, CDR2 FQNEAQ (reference sequence).

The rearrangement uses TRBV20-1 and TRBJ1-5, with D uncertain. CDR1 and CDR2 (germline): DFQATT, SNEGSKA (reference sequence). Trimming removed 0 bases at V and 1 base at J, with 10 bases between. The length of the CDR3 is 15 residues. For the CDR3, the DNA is TGCAGTGCTAGAGATTCGGAGGCGAGCAATCAGCCCCAGCATTTT. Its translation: CSARDSEASNQPQHF.